Listed below are T cell receptor beta chains from one sample, sequenced in a study of CD8+ T cells in alopecia areata. Profiling relied on immunoSEQ multiplex PCR, and the TCRdb table lists in-frame clones only, not all of them. The sample records more than 90,000 clones, around 50% being singletons. The sample was CD8+ T cells sorted from blood, taken at week 24, from a patient treated with tofacitinib. The receptors come from a human donor with alopecia areata. The CDR3 runs from the conserved cysteine through the conserved F or W. Fields, in order: CDR3 length, D gene, clone size, V gene, J gene, CDR3 protein. D genes are given only for firm matches. Clone sizes are given selectively: once, few, many, or a class where the clone is expanded.

15	NA	NA	TRBV7-8	TRBJ2-2	CASSEGFANTGELFF
11	NA	NA	TRBV27	TRBJ2-1	CASSWANEQFF
13	NA	once	TRBV6-5	TRBJ1-2	CASSLGGAYGYTF
15	NA	once	TRBV9	TRBJ1-1	CASSPVDYGGTEAFF
14	NA	many	TRBV29-1	TRBJ2-1	CSADGGGRYNEQFF
14	TRBD1	NA	TRBV29-1	TRBJ1-3	CSVQGQSSGNTIYF
13	TRBD1	NA	TRBV5-1	TRBJ1-2	CASSPGGDYGYTF
15	NA	NA	TRBV7-9	TRBJ1-5	CASSFFGSGNQPQHF
14	NA	NA	TRBV19	TRBJ1-2	CASSIDGSYYGYTF
14	NA	NA	TRBV13	TRBJ2-7	CASSLGQAHYEQYF
13	NA	once	TRBV4-1	TRBJ2-1	CASSHTSYNEQFF
17	TRBD2	few	TRBV5-1	TRBJ2-3	CASSTTIAGITTDTQYF
15	TRBD1	NA	TRBV5-6	TRBJ2-1	CASSWATGFNNEQFF
14	NA	few	TRBV5-4	TRBJ1-1	CASSLTGLAGEAFF
16	TRBD2	NA	TRBV10-3	TRBJ2-5	CAIRSVASGVQETQYF
14	NA	NA	TRBV11-2	TRBJ2-1	CASSFGSRSNEQFF
13	NA	NA	TRBV29-1	TRBJ2-7	CSVDWGTSYEQYF
13	NA	few	TRBV5-1	TRBJ1-1	CASSQMSDTEAFF
14	TRBD2	NA	TRBV27	TRBJ2-5	CASSPGTSLETQYF
11	TRBD1	few	TRBV11-2	TRBJ2-7	CASTTGNEQYF
15	NA	NA	TRBV6-6	TRBJ1-5	CASRSSGDVNQPQHF
15	TRBD1	NA	TRBV6-5	TRBJ2-5	CASSWGTAPQETQYF
15	NA	NA	TRBV2	TRBJ2-7	CASSEALWGSYEQYF
15	TRBD1	NA	TRBV19	TRBJ1-1	CASNDRVQGNTEAFF
15	NA	NA	TRBV6-5	TRBJ2-2	CASSYTLLPSGELFF
18	TRBD1	NA	TRBV7-6	TRBJ2-7	CASSLATGTGSTSYEQYF
16	TRBD1	NA	TRBV5-1	TRBJ2-2	CASSSGQGANTGELFF
14	NA	NA	TRBV7-8	TRBJ2-5	CASSTDWLEETQYF
14	NA	NA	TRBV5-4	TRBJ2-5	CASSLAGGQETQYF
18	TRBD2	NA	TRBV11-2	TRBJ2-2	CASRPRLAGALNTGELFF
18	NA	few	TRBV5-1	TRBJ1-1	CASSLVLGAGLLNTEAFF
13	TRBD2	many	TRBV6-1	TRBJ2-1	CASRPTSGAEQFF
15	TRBD1	NA	TRBV4-3	TRBJ2-6	CASSQGTGGANVLTF
12	NA	once	TRBV6-5	TRBJ2-5	CASSALWGEQYF
13	NA	once	TRBV5-4	TRBJ1-1	CASRGTPNTEAFF
14	NA	NA	TRBV28	TRBJ2-7	CASSLGGTPYEQYF
15	NA	NA	TRBV4-2	TRBJ2-7	CASSQEDRGGYEQYF
13	NA	few	TRBV5-6	TRBJ2-7	CASSKRASYEQYF
14	NA	NA	TRBV5-6	TRBJ1-2	CASSPRGQNYGYTF
14	NA	NA	TRBV7-9	TRBJ2-5	CASSPRRVRETQYF
13	NA	NA	TRBV2	TRBJ2-5	CASSESAEETQYF
11	NA	few	TRBV6-5	TRBJ1-2	CAVNGGNGYTF
16	NA	medium-sized	TRBV2	TRBJ1-2	CASSEAYGPDIDGYTF
15	NA	NA	TRBV6-5	TRBJ2-1	CASSYYGQGDNEQFF
14	TRBD1	NA	TRBV10-3	TRBJ1-2	CAISGGDSYYGYTF
14	NA	NA	TRBV2	TRBJ2-1	CASKLGTSYNEQFF
11	NA	NA	TRBV20-1	TRBJ2-1	CSVRWKGQQFF
16	NA	NA	TRBV6-5	TRBJ2-2	CASSWARAGGVEELFF
13	NA	NA	TRBV30	TRBJ1-2	CAWSPGGDYGYTF
16	NA	NA	TRBV15	TRBJ1-1	CATSRGLAGQSTEAFF
12	NA	once	TRBV11-2	TRBJ1-1	CASSAVNTEAFF